This entry features one TCR beta chain sequence. The data derive from a study of blood T cell repertoires in COVID-19. Study-level information: The samples span acute and convalescent COVID-19 from the United States, Italy and Spain. Sources were T cells, B-cell-depleted T cells, or PBMCs; the material itself was cDNA or gDNA.

The assay was immunoSEQ multiplex PCR, and TCRdb's table has in-frame clones only and misses some. Counted here are more than 85,000 clones, more than 85% occurring once; the ten biggest clones make up less than 2%. The receptor was derived from a man aged 55 to 70 with acute or convalescent COVID-19. Sample: peripheral blood.

DNA of the CDR3: TGTGCCAGCAGCCCGGGACTAGCGGGAGGGCCGAACACCGGGGAGCTGTTTTTT. As protein: CASSPGLAGGPNTGELFF. V is TRBV7-9 and J is TRBJ2-2, with TRBD2 identical over 16 bases. Losses at the gene ends were 5 bases for V and 0 bases for J; bases not matched to a gene: 3. This CDR3 has 18 residues. The germline CDR1 and CDR2 sequences are SEHNR and FQNEAQ (reference sequence).